What follows are 19 T cell receptor beta chains derived from one specimen sequenced in a study of memory CD4+ T cells and cytomegalovirus serostatus. Single viable CD3+CD4+CD8-CD45RO+ cells were sorted as the memory CD4+ T cells. The data were produced by immunoSEQ multiplex PCR, yet TCRdb's version contains in-frame clones alone and is incomplete. The sample contains 75,000 to 90,000 clones, less than 90% of which appear only once. Sequenced sample: memory CD4+ T cells from blood. These receptors were collected from an adult in good health and CMV-seronegative.

The rearrangement joins TRBV19 to TRBJ2-5; 10 bases line up with TRBD1. The J segment lost 5 bases and the V segment lost 4 bases, leaving 13 bases of the junction unmatched. This CDR3 is built from 17 residues. The germline CDR1 and CDR2 sequences are LNHDA and SQIVND (reference sequence). CDR3 DNA sequence: TGTGCCAGTAGTACCGACAGGGGGCTTTTCAATATGGAGACCCAGTACTTC. Encoded protein: CASSTDRGLFNMETQYF.

The V call is TRBV30, the J call TRBJ1-1; the D gene is possibly TRBD1 (6 bases). Germline assignment: CDR1 GTSNPN and CDR2 SVGIG (reference sequence). Trimming removed 6 bases from V and 3 bases from J, with 14 bases in between. The CDR3 has 13 amino acids. The DNA for the CDR3 is TGTGCCTGTAACATCAACAGGGACACTGAAGCTTTCTTT. It is translated as CACNINRDTEAFF.

The rearrangement joins TRBV5-1 to TRBJ2-3; no definite D call. V was trimmed by 6 bases and J by 1 base, leaving 12 bases between them. The CDR3 is made up of 14 amino acids. The germline gives CDR1 SGHRS, CDR2 YFSETQ. The CDR3 DNA reads TGCGCCAGCACTCTGGGGTGGGGCACAGATACGCAGTATTTT. Protein: CASTLGWGTDTQYF.

This chain joins TRBV7-9 and TRBJ1-4; D remains unclear. Germline CDR1 is SEHNR and CDR2 is FQNEAQ (reference sequence). The ends were cut back, 5 bases at V and 5 bases at J, with 6 bases in the middle. The CDR3 extends over 12 amino acids. The DNA of the CDR3 is TGTGCCAGCAGCCACCCCAATGAAAAACTGTTTTTT. It specifies CASSHPNEKLFF.

In this sample, this clone turned up a few times. The V gene is TRBV7-9, the J gene TRBJ1-1; D gene unclear. The germline V gene encodes CDR1 SEHNR and CDR2 FQNEAQ (reference sequence). CDR3 length: 13 residues. Trimming shortened V by 3 bases and J by 5 bases, and 10 bases separated the two germline ends. DNA of the CDR3: TGTGCCAGCAGCTTTTGGGGAGGGACTGAAGCTTTCTTT. It yields the protein CASSFWGGTEAFF.

The chain joins TRBV29-1 to TRBJ2-3, with 7 bases lining up with TRBD1. Germline V CDR1 and CDR2: SQVTM, ANQGSEA. CDR3 length: 13 amino acids. With V trimmed by 7 bases and J by 2 bases, 6 bases remained unmatched. As DNA, the CDR3 is TGCAGCGGGAAGGGACAGTACACAGATACGCAGTATTTT. This gives the protein CSGKGQYTDTQYF.

The chain links TRBV2 to TRBJ1-2; maybe TRBD1 (6 bases). The V end lost 6 bases, the J end lost 4 bases, and 21 bases lay between the germline ends. The germline V gene encodes CDR1 SNHLY and CDR2 FYNNEI. The CDR3 covers 16 residues. The CDR3 region is CASRTIFRGVGYGYTF. The CDR3 nucleotides read TGTGCCAGCAGGACCATCTTCAGGGGAGTCGGCTATGGCTACACCTTC.

The chain couples TRBV11-1 to TRBJ2-1; no definite D call. The CDR3 extends over 15 amino acids. With 3 bases removed from V and 0 bases from J, the gap between germline ends came to 9 bases. Germline assignment: CDR1 SGHAT and CDR2 FQDESV (reference sequence). The CDR3 region has the DNA TGTGCCAGCAGCTTGACGGAGAGCTCCTACAATGAGCAGTTCTTC. Translation gives CASSLTESSYNEQFF.

The genes are TRBV2 and TRBJ2-7; D gene uncertain. CDR3 length: 15 residues. CDR1 SNHLY and CDR2 FYNNEI come from the germline V gene. V gave up 3 bases and J gave up 0 bases, with 12 bases separating them. CDR3 residues: CASSDRRSYSYEQYF. In DNA, the CDR3 is TGTGCCAGCAGTGATAGGAGATCCTACTCCTACGAGCAGTACTTC.

The chain joins TRBV30 to TRBJ2-3; D may be TRBD1 (5 bases). CDR3 length equals 12 residues. Germline loops: CDR1 GTSNPN, CDR2 SVGIG (reference sequence). The ends were cut back, 8 bases at V and 7 bases at J, with 16 bases in the middle. CDR3 nucleotides: TGTGCCAGCTCCTCCCGGACAAATACGCAGTATTTT. This sequence encodes CASSSRTNTQYF.

The chain couples TRBV5-1 to TRBJ2-1; the D gene is possibly TRBD2 (5 bases). The CDR3 runs to 16 residues. Germline assignment: CDR1 SGHRS and CDR2 YFSETQ. The V and J ends lost 0 bases and 0 bases respectively, with 10 bases between them. CDR3 amino acids: CASSLGAGPSYNEQFF. The CDR3 DNA is TGCGCCAGCAGCTTGGGGGCGGGTCCCTCCTACAATGAGCAGTTCTTC.

The chain has TRBV7-2 and TRBJ2-3; 8 positions match TRBD2. Trimming cost V 8 bases and J 6 bases; bases outside gene matches: 13. The CDR3 is made up of 15 amino acids. Germline loops: CDR1 SGHTA, CDR2 FQGNSA. The CDR3 bases are TGTGCCAGCTCTTTCGGGAGGGGTGTGGGGGATACGCAGTATTTT. Translated: CASSFGRGVGDTQYF. The whole variable domain, filled in from reference TRBV7-2 and TRBJ2-3, reads GAGVSQSPSNKVTEKGKDVELRCDPISGHTALYWYRQSLGQGLEFLIYFQGNSAPDKSGLPSDRFSAERTGGSVSTLTIQRTQQEDSAVYLCASSFGRGVGDTQYFGPGTRLTVL.

V and J are TRBV4-2 and TRBJ1-6; D gene uncertain. V was shortened by 1 base and J by 9 bases, with 13 bases between the two germline ends. The CDR3 consists of 15 residues. Per the germline V gene, CDR1 is LGHNA and CDR2 is YNFKEQ. The CDR3 is CASSQVPGSASPLHF. Written as DNA, the CDR3 is TGTGCCAGCAGCCAAGTTCCGGGCTCGGCTTCACCCCTCCACTTT.

The chain joins TRBV2 to TRBJ1-3; 10 nucleotides match TRBD1. The CDR3 has 16 residues. Trimming took 4 bases from V and 3 from J; bases not matched to a gene: 6. Germline lookup yields CDR1 SNHLY and CDR2 FYNNEI. CDR3 loop: CASSGDRGIGGNTIYF. For the CDR3, the DNA is TGTGCCAGCAGTGGGGACAGGGGCATCGGTGGAAACACCATATATTTT.

The CDR3 sequence: CASSLVGPGTGANVLTF. The CDR3 coding sequence is TGCGCCAGCAGCTTGGTCGGTCCGGGGACCGGGGCCAACGTCCTGACTTTC. The V call is TRBV5-1, the J call TRBJ2-6; D may match TRBD1 or TRBD2 (5 bases each). The germline V gene has CDR1 SGHRS and CDR2 YFSETQ. Trimming cost V 0 bases and J 4 bases, with 14 bases left between them. This CDR3 comprises 17 residues.

The V and J genes are TRBV20-1 and TRBJ2-7; 11 positions agree with TRBD1. V was clipped by 8 bases and J by 9 bases; unmatched bases: 6. The germline V gene encodes CDR1 DFQATT and CDR2 SNEGSKA (reference sequence). The CDR3 has 11 residues. In nucleotides, the CDR3 is TGCAGTTCAGGACAGGGGGCGGGGCAGTACTTC. Translating gives CSSGQGAGQYF.

The table lists this clone with a count of one. The CDR3 coding sequence is TGTGCCAGCAGCTTAGGGGGGGTACAGGGTAGGGGCTACACCTTC. This gives the protein CASSLGGVQGRGYTF. This chain uses TRBV7-2 with TRBJ1-2, with D tentatively TRBD1 (6 bases). The germline CDR1 and CDR2 sequences are SGHTA and FQGNSA. The V end was cut by 1 base, the J end by 8 bases, with 17 bases between. This CDR3 is 15 amino acids long.

This sequence joins TRBV7-3 and TRBJ1-2; D perhaps matches TRBD1 (5 bases). Between the trimmed V and J ends, which lost 0 bases and 6 bases, there was a span of 11 bases. CDR1 is SGHTA, CDR2 FQGTGA, per germline. CDR3 length equals 14 residues. The CDR3 region is CASSLTRGGDGYTF. The CDR3 DNA is TGTGCCAGCAGCTTAACGAGGGGAGGAGATGGCTACACCTTC.

This rearrangement joins TRBV5-1 to TRBJ2-5, with TRBD2 matching over 14 bases. The length of the CDR3 is 16 residues. With V trimmed by 4 bases and J by 5 bases, 7 bases remained unmatched. The germline CDR1 and CDR2 sequences are SGHRS and YFSETQ. The CDR3 reads CASSPPGLAGAETQYF. The CDR3 bases are TGCGCCAGCAGCCCCCCGGGACTAGCGGGGGCTGAGACCCAGTACTTC.